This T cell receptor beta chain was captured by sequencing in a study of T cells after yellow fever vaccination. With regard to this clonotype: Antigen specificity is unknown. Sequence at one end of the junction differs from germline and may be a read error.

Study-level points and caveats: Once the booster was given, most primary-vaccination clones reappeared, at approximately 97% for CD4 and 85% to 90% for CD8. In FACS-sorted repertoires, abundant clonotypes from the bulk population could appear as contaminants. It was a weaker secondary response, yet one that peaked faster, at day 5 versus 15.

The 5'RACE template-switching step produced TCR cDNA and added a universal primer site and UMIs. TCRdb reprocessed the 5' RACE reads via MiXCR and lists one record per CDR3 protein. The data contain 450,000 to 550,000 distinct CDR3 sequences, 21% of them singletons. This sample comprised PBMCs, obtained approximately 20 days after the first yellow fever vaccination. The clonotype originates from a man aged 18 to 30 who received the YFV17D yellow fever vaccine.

CDR3 nucleotide sequence: TGCGCCAGCAGCCCAGGGGACTCTGGGGCCATCGTCCTGACTTTC. The encoded protein is CASSPGDSGAIVLTF. V gene TRBV5-1 combines with J gene TRBJ2-6; D is possibly TRBD1 or TRBD2 (6 bases each). Germline lookup yields CDR1 SGHRS and CDR2 YFSETQ. This CDR3 has 15 amino acids.